Reported below is one T cell receptor beta chain. What it binds is not known. A TCRbeta library incorporating unique molecular identifiers was prepared. TCRdb reanalysed the PCR reads using MiXCR and keeps one entry per CDR3 protein. The sample yields fewer than 750,000 distinct CDR3 sequences, 23% seen once. Germline CDR1 and CDR2: MNHNS and SASEGT. CDR3 length equals 15 residues. Trimming pared 6 bases from V and 3 bases from J, leaving 18 bases between. The data derive from a study of T-cell reconstitution after alpha-beta-depleted transplantation in children. Study results and limitations: There were reportedly several hundred expanded graft clones from which alpha-beta T cells came about two months after transplant. Some patients showed high day-60 TCRbeta diversity, which derived from surviving recipient T cells and thymic progenitors. Newly produced T cells mostly provided counts and TCRbeta diversity after one year, as hyperexpanded clones declined.

The sample consisted of PBMCs, mostly from graft donor cells, taken 360 days after TCRalphabeta/CD19-depleted stem cell transplant. The chain joins TRBV6-1 to TRBJ2-7; D is perhaps TRBD1 (6 bases). The TCR sequence derives from a boy younger than two who had a stem cell transplant for acute myeloid leukemia, so the T cells may come from the graft donor. The CDR3, as DNA: TGTGCCAGCAGGGGACAAGAAACAGGGATCTACGAGCAGTACTTC. It is translated as CASRGQETGIYEQYF.